What follows are 30 T cell receptor beta chains derived from one specimen sequenced in a study of CD8 T cells in Susac syndrome. When the RNA was reverse transcribed, random hexamers were used with an input of about 0.5 to 1 ug. TCRdb re-analysed the immunoSEQ multiplex PCR reads in MiXCR, keeping a single row per CDR3 protein. The sample has 78,000 or so distinct CDR3 sequences, roughly 95% seen once. Sequenced: CD8+ T cells from PBMCs. These receptors all stem from a human donor with multiple sclerosis.

The J gene is TRBJ2-5, the V gene TRBV19; a weak D match, TRBD2 (5 bases). The V and J ends lost 9 bases and 5 bases respectively, with 22 bases between them. There are 15 residues in the CDR3. The germline gives CDR1 LNHDA, CDR2 SQIVND (reference sequence). The CDR3 nucleotides read TGTGCCAGACCAAAAGCGGAGACTCACCGGGAGACCCAGTACTTC. Translating it yields CARPKAETHRETQYF.

The rearrangement links TRBV9 to TRBJ2-1; 8 positions match TRBD2. Germline CDR1 is SGDLS and CDR2 is YYNGEE. J lost 9 bases, V lost 4 bases, and 9 bases had no gene match. The CDR3 extends over 14 amino acids. CDR3 DNA: TGTGCCAGCAGCCTTGGGGGGACTAGGGGTGAGCAGTTCTTC. Its translation: CASSLGGTRGEQFF. The whole variable domain, filled in from reference TRBV9 and TRBJ2-1, reads DSGVTQTPKHLITATGQRVTLRCSPRSGDLSVYWYQQSLDQGLQFLIQYYNGEERAKGNILERFSAQQFPDLHSELNLSSLELGDSALYFCASSLGGTRGEQFFGPGTRLTVL.

The chain carries TRBV13 and TRBJ2-4; unclear D gene. Germline V CDR1 and CDR2: PRHDT, FYEKMQ (reference sequence). The CDR3 has 13 amino acids. Deletions cut 6 bases from V and 3 bases from J, with 9 bases between. CDR3 sequence: CASSRSGKNIQYF. Here the CDR3 DNA reads TGTGCCAGCAGTCGATCGGGCAAAAACATTCAGTACTTC.

The chain uses TRBV27 and TRBJ2-4; no firm D call. Looked up from germline, CDR1 is MNHEY and CDR2 is SMNVEV (reference sequence). V shed 3 bases and J shed 1 base, with 13 bases lying between them. The CDR3 has 16 amino acids. CDR3 loop: CASSFTPARAKNIQYF. The DNA of the CDR3 is TGTGCCAGCAGTTTCACCCCAGCGAGGGCCAAAAACATTCAGTACTTC.

There are a few counts of this clonotype. J is TRBJ1-1 and V is TRBV3-1; D is unclear. The ends were cut back, 1 base at V and 1 base at J, with 4 bases in the middle. The CDR3 is made up of 13 amino acids. CDR1 and CDR2 (germline): LGHDT, YNNKEL (reference sequence). The DNA of the CDR3 is TGTGCCAGCAGCCAAGGAACGAACACTGAAGCTTTCTTT. Translating it yields CASSQGTNTEAFF.

V gene TRBV29-1 combines with J gene TRBJ1-1; D gene ambiguous. CDR1 is SQVTM and CDR2 is ANQGSEA in the germline V gene. The CDR3 sequence is 11 residues long. Deletions cut 5 bases from V and 5 bases from J, with 9 bases between. The CDR3, as DNA: TGCAGCGTTCCCCAGGAGACTGAAGCTTTCTTT. The encoded protein is CSVPQETEAFF. The full variable domain, its missing parts supplied by reference TRBV29-1 and TRBJ1-1, is SAVISQKPSRDICQRGTSLTIQCQVDSQVTMMFWYRQQPGQSLTLIATANQGSEATYESGFVIDKFPISRPNLTFSTLTVSNMSPEDSSIYLCSVPQETEAFFGQGTRLTVV.

The genes are TRBV7-8 and TRBJ1-2; D is unclear. In germline, CDR1 is SGHVS, CDR2 FQNEAQ. The CDR3 is made up of 14 amino acids. The V gene lost 3 bases and the J gene lost 5 bases, with 13 bases spanning the gap. This CDR3 is CASSLETVVYGYTF. Here the CDR3 DNA reads TGTGCCAGCAGCTTGGAGACGGTGGTTTATGGCTACACCTTC.

The gene calls are TRBV28 and TRBJ1-5; TRBD1 might be the D (6 bases). The V gene's germline CDR1 is MDHEN and CDR2 SYDVKM. V was clipped by 1 base and J by 6 bases, with 13 bases between them. The CDR3 has 15 amino acids. The CDR3 loop is CASSLFAGVGQPQHF. CDR3 bases: TGTGCCAGCAGTTTATTTGCAGGGGTGGGTCAGCCCCAGCATTTT.

This clonotype was counted once. The chain joins TRBV29-1 to TRBJ2-4; 10 bases match TRBD2. V lost 7 bases to trimming and J lost 6 bases; unmatched junction nucleotides: 6. Germline V gives CDR1 SQVTM, CDR2 ANQGSEA. This CDR3 contains 13 residues. CDR3 loop: CSGLAGGRNIQYF. The CDR3 DNA reads TGCAGCGGGTTAGCGGGGGGCCGAAACATTCAGTACTTC. The full variable domain, rest sourced from reference TRBV29-1 and TRBJ2-4, is SAVISQKPSRDICQRGTSLTIQCQVDSQVTMMFWYRQQPGQSLTLIATANQGSEATYESGFVIDKFPISRPNLTFSTLTVSNMSPEDSSIYLCSGLAGGRNIQYFGAGTRLSVL.

This rearrangement joins TRBV29-1 to TRBJ1-3, with D uncertain. Germline lookup yields CDR1 SQVTM and CDR2 ANQGSEA. The V and J ends lost 3 bases and 2 bases respectively, with 2 bases between them. The CDR3 has 11 amino acids. Written as DNA, the CDR3 is TGCAGCGTTGAGGCTGGAAACACCATATATTTT. Translating gives CSVEAGNTIYF.

The gene calls are TRBV12-5 and TRBJ2-3, with 7 bases lining up with TRBD2. The CDR3 is made up of 16 amino acids. V was pared by 8 bases and J by 5 bases, with 16 bases of the junction left unmatched. Germline V gives CDR1 LGHNT, CDR2 FRNRAP. The CDR3 DNA reads TGTGCTAGTTCTCCCCAGTCGGGGGGAGAGGGAGATACGCAGTATTTT. Translation gives CASSPQSGGEGDTQYF.

The chain combines TRBV6-6 with TRBJ2-1; either TRBD1 or TRBD2 may fit D (5 bases each). Germline values: CDR1 MNHNY, CDR2 SVGAGI (reference sequence). The V end was cut by 3 bases, the J end by 7 bases, with 7 bases between. The CDR3 is 12 amino acids. The CDR3, as DNA: TGTGCCAGCAGTTATGGGGGAAATGAGCAGTTCTTC. Translation gives CASSYGGNEQFF.

This chain connects TRBV27 to TRBJ2-7; 11 bases match TRBD1. The J segment lost 6 bases and the V segment lost 5 bases, leaving 9 bases of the junction unmatched. CDR3 length: 15 residues. Germline assignment: CDR1 MNHEY and CDR2 SMNVEV (reference sequence). The chain's CDR3 is CASSILGQGASEQYF. DNA for the CDR3: TGTGCCAGCAGTATCCTCGGACAGGGGGCGTCCGAGCAGTACTTC.

CDR3: CASSSTGVDNEKLFF. CDR3 DNA: TGCGCCAGCAGCTCGACAGGGGTTGATAATGAAAAACTGTTTTTT. The chain is built from TRBV5-1 and TRBJ1-4; 8 bases fit TRBD1. CDR1 and CDR2 from the germline V gene are SGHRS and YFSETQ. V was pared by 3 bases and J by 4 bases, with 5 bases of the junction left unmatched. The CDR3 is 15 amino acids.

The genes are TRBV7-2 and TRBJ2-1; 10 bases match TRBD1. Germline V gene data show CDR1 as SGHTA and CDR2 as FQGNSA. The CDR3 sequence is 16 residues long. After removal of 5 bases from V and 2 bases from J, the junction contained 6 bases not matched to a gene. The CDR3 sequence is CASSLRDRGTYNEQFF. For the CDR3, the DNA is TGTGCCAGCAGCCTCCGGGACAGGGGAACCTACAATGAGCAGTTCTTC.

This clonotype was counted once. The genes are TRBV15 and TRBJ2-1; D possibly corresponds to TRBD2 (6 bases). Trimming removed 6 bases at V and 6 bases at J, with 12 bases between. From germline, CDR1 is LNHNV and CDR2 YYDKDF (reference sequence). This CDR3 contains 13 residues. The DNA of the CDR3 is TGTGCCACCAGAGGCGGGGAGCGCAATGAGCAGTTCTTC. This codes for CATRGGERNEQFF.

The V call is TRBV29-1, the J call TRBJ1-1, with D unresolved. V lost 7 bases to trimming and J lost 1 base, with 7 bases between them. CDR1 and CDR2 from the germline V gene are SQVTM and ANQGSEA. This CDR3 is 11 amino acids long. In nucleotides, the CDR3 is TGCAGCGCTCCAAAGAACACTGAAGCTTTCTTT. Protein product: CSAPKNTEAFF.

The chain carries TRBV18 and TRBJ2-3; D may be TRBD1 or TRBD2 (5 bases each). The V gene's germline CDR1 is KGHSH and CDR2 LQKENI. The CDR3 is 14 residues long. Trimming shortened V by 6 bases and J by 1 base, and 11 bases separated the two germline ends. The CDR3, as DNA: TGTGCCAGCTCCACGCAGGGAGGCACAGATACGCAGTATTTT. Translation gives CASSTQGGTDTQYF.

This clonotype is classed as medium-sized (0.01 to 0.1%). This chain links TRBV7-9 with TRBJ1-1; 9 bases are shared with TRBD1. This CDR3 spans 14 amino acids. Germline values: CDR1 SEHNR, CDR2 FQNEAQ (reference sequence). V was pared by 2 bases and J by 3 bases, with 1 base of the junction left unmatched. CDR3 protein: CASSLTGGYTEAFF. The CDR3 DNA sequence: TGTGCCAGCAGCTTAACAGGGGGCTACACTGAAGCTTTCTTT.

V is TRBV19 and J is TRBJ2-7; 8 nucleotides agree with TRBD1. V gave up 1 base and J gave up 3 bases; unmatched junction bases: 5. The germline gives CDR1 LNHDA, CDR2 SQIVND (reference sequence). The length of the CDR3 is 15 residues. CDR3: CASSIAGTGDYEQYF. Written as DNA, the CDR3 is TGTGCCAGTAGTATAGCAGGGACAGGCGACTACGAGCAGTACTTC.

CDR3 region: CASSLVQDSHIQYF. CDR3 bases: TGTGCCAGCAGTTTAGTACAGGACAGCCACATTCAGTACTTC. The gene calls are TRBV27 and TRBJ2-4; D may be TRBD1 (6 bases). Trimming pared 2 bases from V and 8 bases from J, leaving 13 bases between. CDR3 length: 14 residues. Germline V gene lookup returns CDR1 MNHEY and CDR2 SMNVEV (reference sequence).

This chain joins TRBV7-9 and TRBJ2-2; 9 bases fit TRBD2. Trimming took 6 bases from V and 1 from J; bases not matched to a gene: 3. The V gene's germline CDR1 is SEHNR and CDR2 FQNEAQ (reference sequence). The CDR3 is 15 residues long. The CDR3, as DNA: TGTGCCAGCAGTTGGACTAGCGAGAACACCGGGGAGCTGTTTTTT. It is translated as CASSWTSENTGELFF.

The CDR3 reads CAWSVGRGAINEQFF. For the CDR3, the DNA is TGTGCCTGGAGTGTAGGGCGGGGGGCTATCAATGAGCAGTTCTTC. The V gene is TRBV30, the J gene TRBJ2-1; 8 bases line up with TRBD2. Germline CDR1 is GTSNPN and CDR2 is SVGIG (reference sequence). The CDR3 loop spans 15 amino acids. The ends lost 0 bases at V and 6 bases at J; junction bases unmatched: 7.

The J gene is TRBJ1-3, the V gene TRBV9; no definite D call. Germline-derived CDR1 and CDR2 are SGDLS and YYNGEE. V dropped 7 bases and J dropped 1 base, with 9 bases sitting between them. The CDR3 runs to 13 residues. CDR3 region: CASAPGSGNTIYF. CDR3 sequence (DNA): TGTGCCAGCGCGCCGGGTTCTGGAAACACCATATATTTT. Full variable domain (remainder filled in from reference TRBV9 and TRBJ1-3): DSGVTQTPKHLITATGQRVTLRCSPRSGDLSVYWYQQSLDQGLQFLIQYYNGEERAKGNILERFSAQQFPDLHSELNLSSLELGDSALYFCASAPGSGNTIYFGEGSWLTVV.

The chain links TRBV6-6 to TRBJ2-2; no definite D call. The CDR3 length is 10 residues. The germline V gene has CDR1 MNHNY and CDR2 SVGAGI (reference sequence). V was pared by 7 bases and J by 6 bases, with 3 bases between. For the CDR3, the DNA is TGTGCCAGCATGGCCGGGGAGCTGTTTTTT. It specifies CASMAGELFF.

The gene calls are TRBV29-1 and TRBJ2-2, with a tentative D call TRBD1 (6 bases). Germline-derived CDR1 and CDR2 are SQVTM and ANQGSEA. V lost 4 bases, J lost 6 bases, and 12 bases lay in between. The length of the CDR3 is 13 residues. The CDR3 nucleotides read TGCAGCGTTGCCAGGGGAAAGGCCGGGGAGCTGTTTTTT. Protein sequence: CSVARGKAGELFF.

This rearrangement joins TRBV29-1 to TRBJ2-1; D is ambiguous. Per the germline V gene, CDR1 is SQVTM and CDR2 is ANQGSEA. The CDR3 contains 9 residues. V was shortened by 6 bases and J by 7 bases, with 4 bases between the two germline ends. Here the CDR3 reads CSVANEQFF. The CDR3 DNA is TGCAGCGTCGCAAATGAGCAGTTCTTC.

The chain has TRBV29-1 and TRBJ1-2, with 9 bases identical to TRBD1. CDR3 length: 16 residues. J gave up 5 bases and V 0 bases, and 10 bases lay outside the gene matches. Germline values: CDR1 SQVTM, CDR2 ANQGSEA. The DNA of the CDR3 is TGCAGCGTTGAAGATATCGGAACTGACAGGGGGTATGGCTACACCTTC. Translation gives CSVEDIGTDRGYGYTF.

The genes are TRBV5-4 and TRBJ2-1; TRBD2 is a possible D gene (5 bases). The V and J ends lost 0 bases and 0 bases respectively, with 13 bases between them. Germline CDR1 is SGHNT and CDR2 is YYREEE (reference sequence). CDR3 length: 17 amino acids. The CDR3 DNA follows: TGTGCCAGCAGCTTGGGCGGGTCCTACCTCTCCTACAATGAGCAGTTCTTC. It translates to CASSLGGSYLSYNEQFF.

This clonotype turned up a few times. The chain employs TRBV2 and TRBJ1-1; TRBD1 might be the D (6 bases). Germline CDR1 SNHLY, CDR2 FYNNEI. The CDR3 has 13 residues. V was cut by 5 bases and J by 4 bases, with 11 bases left in between. CDR3 loop: CASSPTGGTEAFF. The CDR3 DNA follows: TGTGCCAGCAGTCCGACAGGAGGCACTGAAGCTTTCTTT.